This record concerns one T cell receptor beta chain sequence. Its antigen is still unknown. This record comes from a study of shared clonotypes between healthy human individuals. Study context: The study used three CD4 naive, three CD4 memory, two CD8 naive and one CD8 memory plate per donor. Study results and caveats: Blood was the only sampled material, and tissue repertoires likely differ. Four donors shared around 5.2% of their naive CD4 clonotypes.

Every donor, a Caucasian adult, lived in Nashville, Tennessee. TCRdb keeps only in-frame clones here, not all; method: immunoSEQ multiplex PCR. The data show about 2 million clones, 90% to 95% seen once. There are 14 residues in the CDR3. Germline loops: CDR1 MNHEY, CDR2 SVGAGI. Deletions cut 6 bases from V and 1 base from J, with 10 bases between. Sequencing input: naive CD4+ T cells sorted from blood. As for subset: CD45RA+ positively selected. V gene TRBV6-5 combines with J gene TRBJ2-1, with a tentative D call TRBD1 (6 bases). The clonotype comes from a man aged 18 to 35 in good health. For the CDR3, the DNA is TGTGCCAGCAGAACAGGGTTATCCTACAATGAGCAGTTCTTC. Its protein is CASRTGLSYNEQFF.